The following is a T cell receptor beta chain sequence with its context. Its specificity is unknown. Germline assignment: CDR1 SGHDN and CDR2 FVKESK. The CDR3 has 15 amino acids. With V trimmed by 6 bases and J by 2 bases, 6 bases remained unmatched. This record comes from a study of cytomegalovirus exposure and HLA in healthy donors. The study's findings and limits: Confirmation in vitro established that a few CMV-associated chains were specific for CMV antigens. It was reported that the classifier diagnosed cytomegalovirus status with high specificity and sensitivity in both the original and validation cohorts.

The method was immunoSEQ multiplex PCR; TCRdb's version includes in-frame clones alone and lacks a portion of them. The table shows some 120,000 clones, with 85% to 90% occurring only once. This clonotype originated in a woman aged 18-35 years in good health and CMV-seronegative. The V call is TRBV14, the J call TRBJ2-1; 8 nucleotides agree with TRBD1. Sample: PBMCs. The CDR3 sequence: CASRDRVGPYNEQFF. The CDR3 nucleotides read TGTGCCAGCAGGGACAGGGTCGGACCCTACAATGAGCAGTTCTTC.